This T cell receptor (beta chain) was sequenced for a study of blood T cells in healthy people across ages. Combining a sample-barcoded 5' primer with a J-beta primer mix, a second PCR ran for 7 to 11 cycles. TCRdb re-analysed the 5' RACE reads in MiXCR, keeping a single row per CDR3 protein. The sample includes roughly 800,000 distinct CDR3 sequences, roughly 25% seen only once; the top ten take just under 9.5%. The V end lost 4 bases, the J end lost 4 bases, and 8 bases lay between the germline ends. The CDR3 consists of 13 residues. Germline V gene lookup returns CDR1 MNHNS and CDR2 SASEGT. This clonotype has only a few counts. These data also featured in a second study, about T cells of mothers and their children. Turning to that study: In cDNA synthesis, all of the extracted RNA was used at about 1.6 ug per 15 ul.

This sequence was found in a boy aged 10-17 years in good health. The rearrangement links TRBV6-1 to TRBJ1-3; D call uncertain. Material for sequencing was blood. The CDR3 is CASSVSGGNTIYF. CDR3 nucleotides: TGTGCCAGCAGTGTCTCTGGCGGAAACACCATATATTTT.